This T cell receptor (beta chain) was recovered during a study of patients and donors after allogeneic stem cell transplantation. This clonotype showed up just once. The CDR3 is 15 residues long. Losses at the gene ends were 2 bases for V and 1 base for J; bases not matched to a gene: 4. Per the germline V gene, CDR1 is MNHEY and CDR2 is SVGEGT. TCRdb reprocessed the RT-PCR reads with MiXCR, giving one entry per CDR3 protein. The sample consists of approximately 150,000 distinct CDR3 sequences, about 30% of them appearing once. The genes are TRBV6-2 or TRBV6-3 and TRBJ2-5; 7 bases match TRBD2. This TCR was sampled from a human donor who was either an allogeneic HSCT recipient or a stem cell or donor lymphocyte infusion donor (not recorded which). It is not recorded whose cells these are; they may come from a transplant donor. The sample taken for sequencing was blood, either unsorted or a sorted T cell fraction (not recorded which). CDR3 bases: TGTGCCAGCAGTTACCGACTAGCTGCCCAAGAGACCCAGTACTTC. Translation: CASSYRLAAQETQYF.